These 5 T cell receptor beta chains came from one sample sequenced in a study of T cell repertoires in cytomegalovirus infection. TCRdb analysed the reads with MiXCR anew, one entry per CDR3 protein. The data show hundreds of thousands of distinct CDR3 sequences, 30% to 35% seen once. The antigens these receptors bind are not known. The starting material was cultured PBMCs, obtained from culture after CMV antigen stimulation. Receptors were obtained from a human donor in good health (CMV status not recorded). Some clones in this sample may be carry-over from other donors' samples.

This clonotype was detected a few times. This rearrangement joins TRBV19 to TRBJ2-2; 9 positions agree with TRBD2. V shed 6 bases and J 6 bases; nucleotides not matched to a gene: 14. Germline V gene data show CDR1 as LNHDA and CDR2 as SQIVND (reference sequence). This CDR3 has 17 amino acids. CDR3 protein: CASSYISGSLSSGELFF. As DNA, the CDR3 is TGTGCCAGTAGCTACATTAGCGGGAGTCTAAGCTCCGGGGAGCTGTTTTTT. The full variable domain, completed using reference TRBV19 and TRBJ2-2, is DGGITQSPKYLFRKEGQNVTLSCEQNLNHDAMYWYRQDPGQGLRLIYYSQIVNDFQKGDIAEGYSVSREKKESFPLTVTSAQKNPTAFYLCASSYISGSLSSGELFFGEGSRLTVL.

This clonotype has ten or more counts. J is TRBJ2-3 and V is TRBV7-2, with D unclear. Trimming took 5 bases from V and 6 from J, leaving 12 bases between them. The CDR3 is 13 amino acids. Looked up from germline, CDR1 is SGHTA and CDR2 is FQGNSA. CDR3 bases: TGTGCCAGCAGCCGTGGAGTGGGGGATACGCAGTATTTT. Translated, it gives CASSRGVGDTQYF.

This clonotype was found many times. CDR3 bases: TGTGCCAGCAGTGTGGGACTAGCTACCTACAATGAGCAGTTCTTC. Protein sequence: CASSVGLATYNEQFF. This chain connects TRBV12-3 or TRBV12-4 to TRBJ2-1; 9 bases align to TRBD2. V lost 5 bases and J lost 2; bases outside the gene matches: 4. This CDR3 is built from 15 residues.

Concerning this clonotype itself: One end of the junction does not line up with germline, which may come from a read error. V gene TRBV20-1 combines with J gene TRBJ1-1; TRBD1 might be the D (6 bases). CDR1 DFQATT and CDR2 SNEGSKA come from the germline V gene (reference sequence). The CDR3 sequence is 17 residues long. The CDR3 here is CSARAGFQGGGRTEAFF. In nucleotides, the CDR3 is TGCAGTGCGAGAGCGGGATTTCAGGGAGGGGGTCGCACTGAAGCTTTCTTT.

The V gene is TRBV12-3 or TRBV12-4, the J gene TRBJ2-1, with 7 bases lining up with TRBD1. With 5 bases clipped from V and 3 bases from J, the junction kept 10 bases outside the gene matches. The CDR3 sequence is 16 residues long. The CDR3, as DNA: TGTGCCAGCAGTCCCCTAGGGGCAGGGGGCTACAATGAGCAGTTCTTC. Protein product: CASSPLGAGGYNEQFF.